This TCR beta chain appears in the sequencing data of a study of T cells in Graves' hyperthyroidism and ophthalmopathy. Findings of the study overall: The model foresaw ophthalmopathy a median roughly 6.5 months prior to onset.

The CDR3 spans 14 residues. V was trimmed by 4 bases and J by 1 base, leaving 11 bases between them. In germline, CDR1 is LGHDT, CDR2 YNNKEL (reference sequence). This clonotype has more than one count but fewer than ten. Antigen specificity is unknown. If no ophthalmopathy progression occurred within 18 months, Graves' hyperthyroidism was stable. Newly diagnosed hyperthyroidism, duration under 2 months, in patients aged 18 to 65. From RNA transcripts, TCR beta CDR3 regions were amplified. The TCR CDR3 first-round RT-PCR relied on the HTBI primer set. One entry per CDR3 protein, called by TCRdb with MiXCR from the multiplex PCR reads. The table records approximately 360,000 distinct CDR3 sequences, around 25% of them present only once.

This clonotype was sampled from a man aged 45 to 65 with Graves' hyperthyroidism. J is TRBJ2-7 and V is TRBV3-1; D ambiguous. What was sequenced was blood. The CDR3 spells CASSLRHQSYEQYF. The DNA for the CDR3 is TGTGCCAGCAGCCTTAGACACCAATCCTACGAGCAGTACTTC.